A selection of T cell receptor beta chains follows, all from one sample in a study of cytomegalovirus exposure and HLA in healthy donors. TCRdb's copy holds only in-frame clones and misses some; the assay was immunoSEQ multiplex PCR. This table holds 200,000 to 300,000 clones, roughly 87% found once. The source material was PBMCs. The receptors originated from a young man in good health and CMV-seropositive. CDR3s include the opening cysteine and the closing phenylalanine or tryptophan. Fields, in order: J gene, clone size, V gene, D gene, CDR3 protein, CDR3 DNA. D genes are given only for firm matches. The listing skips clone size in some rows; elsewhere it reads once, few, many or a size class.

>TRBJ2-1|.|TRBV29-1|TRBD2
CSVELTKREEYNEQFF
TGCAGCGTTGAATTGACTAAGCGGGAGGAATACAATGAGCAGTTCTTC
>TRBJ2-7|.|TRBV30|.
CAWTRSRVAEQYF
TGTGCCTGGACCAGGAGTAGGGTTGCCGAGCAGTACTTC
>TRBJ2-7|.|TRBV11-2|.
CASSFSGNEQYF
TGTGCCAGCAGCTTCTCGGGCAACGAGCAGTACTTC
>TRBJ1-1|.|TRBV27|.
CASSNRGLEAFF
TGTGCCAGCAGTAACCGGGGCCTCGAGGCTTTCTTT
>TRBJ2-7|.|TRBV28|TRBD1
CASSTPGTGSREQYF
TGTGCCAGCAGTACCCCCGGGACAGGGAGCCGCGAGCAGTACTTC
>TRBJ1-5|.|TRBV19|TRBD1
CASSNRDRGPINQPQHF
TGTGCCAGTAGCAACCGGGACAGGGGGCCGATAAACCAGCCCCAGCATTTT
>TRBJ1-4|.|TRBV9|TRBD1
CASSPSQGTNEKLFF
TGTGCCAGCAGCCCCTCACAGGGGACTAATGAAAAACTGTTTTTT
>TRBJ2-7|.|TRBV6-6|.
CASSTGGSYEQYF
TGTGCCAGCAGTACAGGAGGGAGCTACGAGCAGTACTTC
>TRBJ2-1|.|TRBV30|.
CAVTKATSYNEQFF
TGTGCCGTAACGAAGGCTACATCCTACAATGAGCAGTTCTTC
>TRBJ2-7|many|TRBV7-2|TRBD1
CASSLHGTGGYEQYF
TGTGCCAGCAGCCTACATGGGACAGGGGGCTACGAGCAGTACTTC
>TRBJ2-1|.|TRBV27|.
CASSLNTVGSDNEQFF
TGTGCCAGCAGTTTAAACACAGTAGGCTCCGACAATGAGCAGTTCTTC
>TRBJ2-2|.|TRBV9|TRBD1
CASSVGGQVNGELFF
TGTGCCAGCAGCGTAGGGGGACAGGTCAACGGGGAGCTGTTTTTT
>TRBJ2-1|.|TRBV5-1|TRBD2
CASSPGTSGRTNEQFF
TGCGCCAGCAGCCCTGGGACTAGCGGGAGAACCAATGAGCAGTTCTTC
>TRBJ2-1|.|TRBV11-2|.
CASSLDWTENEQFF
TGTGCCAGCAGCTTAGATTGGACAGAGAATGAGCAGTTCTTC
>TRBJ2-1|few|TRBV14|TRBD2
CASSQLPGLPEEQFF
TGTGCCAGCAGCCAATTACCGGGACTACCGGAGGAGCAGTTCTTC
>TRBJ2-2|.|TRBV5-4|.
CASSRTTSDTGELFF
TGTGCCAGCAGCCGGACTACTAGTGACACCGGGGAGCTGTTTTTT
>TRBJ1-1|once|TRBV10-3|TRBD1
CAIRRQGNTEAFF
TGTGCCATCAGACGACAGGGAAATACTGAAGCTTTCTTT
>TRBJ1-5|.|TRBV15|.
CATSYRPGLNQPQHF
TGTGCCACCAGCTATCGACCGGGTCTCAATCAGCCCCAGCATTTT
>TRBJ2-7|.|TRBV19|TRBD2
CASSTTSGARYEQYF
TGTGCCAGTAGTACCACTAGCGGGGCTAGATACGAGCAGTACTTC
>TRBJ1-2|once|TRBV5-1|TRBD1
CASSPGTGESSNYGYTF
TGCGCCAGCAGCCCTGGGACAGGGGAATCATCCAACTATGGCTACACCTTC
>TRBJ1-2|.|TRBV9|TRBD1
CASSVGSRGPYGYTF
TGTGCCAGCAGCGTAGGGTCGAGGGGGCCCTATGGCTACACCTTC
>TRBJ1-1|.|TRBV30|.
CAWSKSADTEAFF
TGTGCCTGGAGTAAGTCGGCGGACACTGAAGCTTTCTTT
>TRBJ2-1|.|TRBV27|.
CASSIQGGNEQFF
TGTGCCAGCAGCATTCAGGGGGGGAATGAGCAGTTCTTC
>TRBJ2-5|.|TRBV18|.
CASSRLQETQYF
TGTGCCAGCTCACGCTTACAAGAGACCCAGTACTTC
>TRBJ1-2|.|TRBV5-1|.
CASSTQTGAGGYTF
TGCGCCAGCAGCACCCAGACAGGAGCCGGGGGCTACACCTTC
>TRBJ1-5|.|TRBV15|.
CATSRGGGLGDQPQHF
TGTGCCACCAGCAGAGGTGGGGGGCTCGGGGATCAGCCCCAGCATTTT
>TRBJ2-2|.|TRBV10-3|.
CAITPMGGENTGELFF
TGTGCCATCACCCCGATGGGGGGCGAGAACACCGGGGAGCTGTTTTTT
>TRBJ2-3|once|TRBV27|.
CASSSRPSRGHTQYF
TGTGCCAGCAGCTCCAGACCGTCCCGCGGGCATACGCAGTATTTT